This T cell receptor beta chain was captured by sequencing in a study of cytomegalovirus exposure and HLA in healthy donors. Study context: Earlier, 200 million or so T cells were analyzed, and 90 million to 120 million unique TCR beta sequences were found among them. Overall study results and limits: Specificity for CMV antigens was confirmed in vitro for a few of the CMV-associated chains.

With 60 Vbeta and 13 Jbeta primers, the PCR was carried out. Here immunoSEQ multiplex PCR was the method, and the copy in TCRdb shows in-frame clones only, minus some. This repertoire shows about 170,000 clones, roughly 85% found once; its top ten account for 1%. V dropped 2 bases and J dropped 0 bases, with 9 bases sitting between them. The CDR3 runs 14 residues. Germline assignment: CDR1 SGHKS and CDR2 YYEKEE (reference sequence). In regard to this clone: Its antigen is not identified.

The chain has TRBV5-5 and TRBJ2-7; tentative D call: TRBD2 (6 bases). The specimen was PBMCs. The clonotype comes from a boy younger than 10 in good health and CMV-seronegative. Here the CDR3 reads CASSFSGISYEQYV. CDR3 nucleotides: TGTGCCAGCAGCTTTAGCGGCATCTCCTACGAGCAGTACGTC.